This TCR beta chain was documented in a study of blood T cell repertoires in COVID-19. Study-level information: Sample material is recorded as cDNA or gDNA derived from T cells, B-cell-depleted T cells, or PBMCs.

Self-reported history from a screening survey and questionnaire set each donor's cohort. Cohort 3 recovered donors had two negative PCRs, clearance, or symptom resolution. In the authors' workflow: The assay estimated nucleated cells by amplifying reference gene primers. The method was immunoSEQ multiplex PCR; TCRdb's version includes in-frame clones alone and lacks a portion of them. V and J calls and clone size are copied from that table; D and trimming were computed from the DNA. The data hold fewer than 200,000 clones, with roughly 84% observed a single time. The TCR sequence derives from a man aged 55 to 69 who had recovered from COVID-19. The sequencing sample was made of PBMCs or T cells enriched from blood (not recorded which).

For the CDR3, the DNA is TGTGCCAGCAGTGAAAGGACTAGCGGCACAGATACGCAGTATTTT. It yields the protein CASSERTSGTDTQYF. The gene calls are TRBV6-1 and TRBJ2-3, with 9 bases identical to TRBD2. The germline CDR1 and CDR2 sequences are MNHNS and SASEGT. Unmatched junction bases numbered 1, after V lost 2 bases and J lost 1 base. This CDR3 contains 15 residues.